This T cell receptor (beta chain) is from a study of OX40 agonist ivuxolimab in advanced cancers. Germline values: CDR1 KGHSH, CDR2 LQKENI. The length of the CDR3 is 15 residues. The V end was cut by 3 bases, the J end by 7 bases, with 15 bases between. Clones were read by immunoSEQ multiplex PCR, and TCRdb kept only the in-frame ones, dropping some. The table includes approximately 82,000 clones, 85% to 90% detected once. This clone occurred a few times. Antigen: not known. General observations from the study: It was also the case that some nonresponders had low normalized T-cell clonal expansion.

This TCR derives from an adult with an advanced solid tumor such as melanoma, head and neck, liver or kidney cancer. The chain has TRBV18 and TRBJ1-4; D not resolved. Sequencing was performed on CD4+ or CD8+ T cells sorted from blood, taken in a trial of the OX40 agonist ivuxolimab. CDR3 sequence (DNA): TGTGCCAGCTCACCTTCAGAGAGGGTTGGTGAAAAACTGTTTTTT. It encodes CASSPSERVGEKLFF.